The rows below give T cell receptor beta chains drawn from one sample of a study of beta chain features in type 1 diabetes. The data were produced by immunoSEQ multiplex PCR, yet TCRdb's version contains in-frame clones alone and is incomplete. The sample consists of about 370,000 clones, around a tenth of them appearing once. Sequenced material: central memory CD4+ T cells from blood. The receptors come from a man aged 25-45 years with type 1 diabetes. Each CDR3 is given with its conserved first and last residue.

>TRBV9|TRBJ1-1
CASSKGQPNTEAFF
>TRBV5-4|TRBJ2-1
CASSLGYSYNEQFF
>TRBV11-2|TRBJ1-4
CASSLDWVEKLFF
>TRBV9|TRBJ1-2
CASSDRQGKNYGYTF
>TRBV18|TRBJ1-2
CASSPAGQGALYGYTF
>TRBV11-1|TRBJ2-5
CASSETGLTKGETQYF
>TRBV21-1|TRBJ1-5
CASSPGTGNQPQHF
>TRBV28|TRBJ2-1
CASSLSGTSVNEQFF
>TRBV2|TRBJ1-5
CASSENAGAHQPQHF
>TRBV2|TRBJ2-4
CASSGASGGKNIQYF
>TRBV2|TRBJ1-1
CASSDYPPTEAFF
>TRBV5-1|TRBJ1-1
CASSFPDTEAFF
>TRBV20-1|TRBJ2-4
CSAQGYGIQYF
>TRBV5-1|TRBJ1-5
CASSPDSPNQPQHF
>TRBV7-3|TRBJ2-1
CASSVAGTSGRDEQFF
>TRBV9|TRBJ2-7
CASSAMLAGGSKVEQYF
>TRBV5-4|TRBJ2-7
CASSLAPGAYEQYF